These 2 T cell receptor beta chains share one sample of origin, sequenced in a study of identical twins. Via MiXCR, TCRdb re-called the 5' RACE reads, giving one row per CDR3 protein. The table shows nearly 200,000 distinct CDR3 sequences, with around 15% occurring only once. These records were also assigned to another study, of T cells expressing NK-cell markers.

The sample comprised CD8+ T cells sorted from blood. Every receptor here comes from a woman aged 18-35 years in good health.

In its sample, this clonotype was seen many times. The gene calls are TRBV7-2 and TRBJ2-2; D might be TRBD1 or TRBD2, each matching 6 bases. This CDR3 is built from 14 residues. V gave up 4 bases and J gave up 6 bases, with 12 bases separating them. Germline CDR1 and CDR2: SGHTA and FQGNSA. CDR3 amino acids: CASSSGGGAGELFF. The CDR3 DNA is TGTGCCAGCAGCTCCGGAGGGGGAGCCGGGGAGCTGTTTTTT.

J is TRBJ2-1 and V is TRBV7-9; D is ambiguous. Trimming stripped 1 base from V and 0 bases from J, with 7 bases between. Per germline, CDR1 SEHNR and CDR2 FQNEAQ (reference sequence). There are 15 residues in the CDR3. The CDR3 loop reads CASSLVESSYNEQFF. Written as DNA, the CDR3 is TGTGCCAGCAGCTTAGTGGAGAGCTCCTACAATGAGCAGTTCTTC.